The 10 T cell receptor beta chains in this list originate from one sample, sequenced in a study of early T cells in non-severe SARS-CoV-2 infection. TCRdb used MiXCR to reprocess the 5' RACE reads, holding one entry per CDR3 protein. Here the sample spans some 100,000 distinct CDR3 sequences, roughly 15% being singletons. Material for sequencing was whole blood. Receptors originate from an adult who was a healthcare worker with PCR-confirmed SARS-CoV-2 infection or an uninfected control (not recorded which).

This clonotype was seen a few times. J is TRBJ1-4 and V is TRBV19, with 7 bases aligning to TRBD1. The CDR3 contains 15 residues. V lost 5 bases and J lost 5; bases outside the gene matches: 8. Germline V lookup: CDR1 LNHDA, CDR2 SQIVND (reference sequence). This CDR3 reads CASSQMGQKNEKLFF. CDR3 DNA sequence: TGTGCCAGTAGTCAGATGGGACAGAAGAATGAAAAACTGTTTTTT.

The CDR3 is CASGTQGQGQYV. The DNA for the CDR3 is TGTGCCAGCGGGACCCAAGGACAGGGACAGTACGTC. V gene TRBV27 combines with J gene TRBJ2-7; TRBD1 matches 8 bases. Looked up from germline, CDR1 is MNHEY and CDR2 is SMNVEV (reference sequence). CDR3 length equals 12 residues. V was pared by 8 bases and J by 10 bases, with 10 bases of the junction left unmatched.

In this sample, this clonotype turned up many times. J is TRBJ2-5 and V is TRBV24-1; TRBD1 matches 8 bases. The germline gives CDR1 KGHDR, CDR2 SFDVKD. V dropped 1 base and J dropped 0; count of bases not matched to a gene: 3. This CDR3 contains 16 residues. The CDR3 nucleotides are TGTGCCACCAGTGATTTAAACAGGGGGTACCAAGAGACCCAGTACTTC. Translating it yields CATSDLNRGYQETQYF.

This clonotype has a handful of counts. CDR3 DNA sequence: TGCGCCAGCAGCGTGGGGGACAGGGAATCCTACGAGCAGTACGTC. Encoded protein: CASSVGDRESYEQYV. The chain joins TRBV5-1 to TRBJ2-7; 9 nucleotides agree with TRBD1. This CDR3 is 15 amino acids long. Germline V gives CDR1 SGHRS, CDR2 YFSETQ. Trimming cost V 4 bases and J 1 base; bases outside gene matches: 6.

A few counts support this clonotype. The gene calls are TRBV3-1 and TRBJ1-5, with unresolved D. V lost 1 base and J lost 3, with 13 bases in between. Germline V gene data show CDR1 as LGHDT and CDR2 as YNNKEL (reference sequence). CDR3 length: 16 residues. The CDR3 bases are TGTGCCAGCAGCCAAGGGCTAAATATCCTCAATCAGCCCCAGCATTTT. Translated, it gives CASSQGLNILNQPQHF.

Details on this clonotype: Germline is not matched at one junction end, which may reflect a read error. The rearrangement joins TRBV7-9 to TRBJ2-5, with TRBD1 identical over 7 bases. Germline V gene lookup returns CDR1 SEHNR and CDR2 FQNEAQ (reference sequence). This CDR3 is built from 11 residues. CDR3 region: CASSLPGQFLF. The CDR3 DNA reads TGTGCCAGCAGCCTCCCGGGACAGTTTCTCTTC.

This clonotype appeared a few times. The rearrangement links TRBV5-4 to TRBJ1-1, with TRBD1 identical over 9 bases. CDR3 length: 14 residues. The germline gives CDR1 SGHNT, CDR2 YYREEE (reference sequence). The V segment lost 4 bases and the J segment 6 bases; nucleotides outside the gene matches: 7. The CDR3 protein is CASSPGQGNAEAFF. CDR3 DNA sequence: TGTGCCAGCAGCCCGGGACAGGGCAACGCTGAAGCTTTCTTT.

The V and J genes are TRBV12-3 or TRBV12-4 and TRBJ1-5, with D perhaps TRBD1 (5 bases). Between the trimmed V and J ends, which lost 6 bases and 0 bases, there was a span of 15 bases. The CDR3 consists of 16 residues. The CDR3 loop is CASRGRTAYSNQPQHF. CDR3 DNA sequence: TGTGCCAGCAGGGGACGGACGGCATATAGCAATCAGCCCCAGCATTTT.

Only a few counts were recorded for this clonotype. The chain carries TRBV12-3 or TRBV12-4 and TRBJ2-2, with unresolved D. Between the trimmed V and J ends, which lost 5 bases and 6 bases, there was a span of 10 bases. CDR3 size: 13 residues. CDR3 coding DNA: TGTGCCAGCAGTCCGGACCGAGCCGGGGAGCTGTTTTTT. It encodes CASSPDRAGELFF.

This clonotype was seen only a few times. V is TRBV5-1 and J is TRBJ2-5, with D perhaps given as TRBD1 or TRBD2 (5 bases each). The germline V and J ends were trimmed by 4 bases and 5 bases, with 15 bases remaining between them. Germline CDR1 and CDR2: SGHRS and YFSETQ. This CDR3 has 14 amino acids. The CDR3 coding sequence is TGCGCCAGCAGCCGAGGGGAGTTGGTGGAGACCCAGTACTTC. Translation gives CASSRGELVETQYF.